This is a list of T cell receptor beta chains from one sample in a study of technical replicates of blood from a few donors. The table came from immunoSEQ multiplex PCR; TCRdb's copy has only in-frame clones and leaves some out. The table includes about 57,000 clones, around 93% detected once. Input material: PBMCs. The receptors come from a human donor in good health. Some clones in this sample may be carry-over from other donors' samples. The conserved cysteine and the conserved F or W are not part of the CDR3 here. D genes are given only for firm matches. Rows give clone size only sometimes, using once, few, many, or a class for an expanded clone.

V gene	J gene	clone size	D gene	CDR3 length	CDR3 protein
TRBV5-4	TRBJ1-6	NA	NA	15	ASSAAPAAWNNSPLH
TRBV7-9	TRBJ2-1	NA	TRBD2	11	ASRLAGVSEQF
TRBV19	TRBJ2-7	NA	TRBD1	13	ASSPRTGGTYEQY
TRBV5-5	TRBJ2-7	NA	NA	12	ASSPYGGVSEQY
TRBV7-8	TRBJ2-2	few	NA	15	ASSLGLGVLNTGELF
TRBV14	TRBJ2-5	few	NA	10	ASSQALGTEY
TRBV2	TRBJ2-6	NA	TRBD2	14	ASRTSVTSGANVLT
TRBV9	TRBJ2-7	NA	TRBD2	14	ASSSRTSGRAGEQY
TRBV11-2	TRBJ1-3	NA	NA	13	ASSFRQEVGNTIY
TRBV18	TRBJ1-2	NA	NA	12	ASSPPNTNYGYT
TRBV21-1	TRBJ1-2	once	NA	10	ASMRRTYGYT
TRBV6-5	TRBJ2-4	NA	TRBD1	9	ASSYKTGRD
TRBV7-9	TRBJ1-5	NA	NA	15	ASSFGSEDRINQPQH
TRBV11-2	TRBJ2-7	NA	NA	10	ASSTYGGEQY
TRBV10-3	TRBJ2-5	NA	NA	12	AAGPGSGQETQY
TRBV27	TRBJ2-7	NA	TRBD1	11	ASGLRDRVEQY
TRBV7-2	TRBJ1-6	NA	NA	13	ASSSLGSGESPLH
TRBV4-3	TRBJ1-2	NA	TRBD1	14	ASSHLGGTVGYGYT
TRBV29-1	TRBJ1-2	few	TRBD1	11	SGGPGGFDGYT
TRBV18	TRBJ2-5	NA	NA	13	ASSNNNKGGETQY
TRBV11-2	TRBJ2-3	NA	TRBD2	12	ASSPSGGTDTQY
TRBV12-5	TRBJ1-1	once	NA	10	ASGKEASWAF
TRBV9	TRBJ2-1	NA	NA	10	ASSVYYNEQF
TRBV12-5	TRBJ2-7	NA	TRBD2	16	ASGLQGLAGRARYEQY
TRBV2	TRBJ2-3	NA	TRBD2	12	ASSTSGVTDTQY
TRBV29-1	TRBJ2-7	NA	NA	11	SVGLAGTYEQY
TRBV19	TRBJ1-2	NA	NA	12	ASSPGGPYYGYT
TRBV27	TRBJ2-7	NA	NA	13	ASSLSSRGSYEQY
TRBV6-1	TRBJ2-7	once	TRBD2	14	ASSEASGRASYEQY
TRBV7-2	TRBJ2-1	NA	NA	12	ASSPDTPAGEQF
TRBV11-2	TRBJ2-3	NA	TRBD1	13	ASSKTGTQTDTQY
TRBV30	TRBJ2-7	NA	NA	10	AWSPGSYEQY
TRBV19	TRBJ2-5	NA	NA	12	ASSILERQETQY
TRBV7-2	TRBJ2-1	NA	NA	12	ASSRSRMDNEQF
TRBV11-2	TRBJ2-7	once	NA	11	ASSYGQAYEQY
TRBV7-2	TRBJ2-6	NA	NA	13	ASSQVGSGANVLT
TRBV9	TRBJ1-1	NA	TRBD1	13	ASSVVRGQGTEAF
TRBV5-1	TRBJ1-1	NA	TRBD1	12	ASSEQGVFGEAF
TRBV4-3	TRBJ2-2	NA	TRBD1	12	ASSQRTGTGELF
TRBV4-3	TRBJ2-1	NA	NA	11	ASSQVASDEQF
TRBV9	TRBJ1-4	NA	NA	14	ASSLNPGDVDEKLF
TRBV5-4	TRBJ1-1	NA	TRBD1	12	ASSPWTGGTEAF
TRBV6-1	TRBJ2-1	NA	TRBD1	13	ASSAYRGVRNEQF
TRBV30	TRBJ1-3	NA	TRBD1	12	ALGTGLVGNTIY
TRBV5-8	TRBJ1-5	NA	NA	12	ASSPGLREEPQH